The 20 T cell receptor beta chains below all came from one sample that was sequenced in a study of response to subunit inactivated influenza vaccine. From the RT-PCR reads, TCRdb called clonotypes with MiXCR, one entry per CDR3 protein. Counted here are roughly 630,000 distinct CDR3 sequences, about 14% occurring once; the ten biggest clones make up 6.5% to 8%. The sample consisted of PBMCs from blood, taken around two weeks before vaccination. These receptors were collected from a man aged 50-60 years who received an inactivated influenza vaccine.

This chain joins TRBV28 and TRBJ2-1; D is uncertain. Germline values: CDR1 MDHEN, CDR2 SYDVKM. V was shortened by 7 bases and J by 4 bases, with 14 bases between the two germline ends. The length of the CDR3 is 14 residues. CDR3 sequence: CASNQFPNYNEQFF. In DNA form, the CDR3 reads TGTGCCAGCAATCAGTTCCCGAATTACAATGAGCAGTTCTTC.

V and J are TRBV25-1 and TRBJ2-7; TRBD2 aligns across 8 bases. V lost 0 bases and J lost 5; bases outside the gene matches: 12. The CDR3 consists of 17 residues. Germline values: CDR1 MGHDK, CDR2 SYGVNS. This CDR3 reads CASSEYEPGSRGDEQYF. The DNA of the CDR3 is TGTGCCAGCAGTGAATATGAACCGGGATCGCGGGGGGACGAGCAGTACTTC.

This clonotype turned up a few times. The DNA for the CDR3 is TGTGCCAGTCGTAAGGGAACAGGGAACGGCTATAGCAATCAGCCCCAGCATTTT. Its translation: CASRKGTGNGYSNQPQHF. The chain uses TRBV27 and TRBJ1-5, with a weak D call TRBD1 (6 bases). Trimming pared 9 bases from V and 0 bases from J, leaving 24 bases between. The V gene's germline CDR1 is MNHEY and CDR2 SMNVEV (reference sequence). The CDR3 is made up of 18 amino acids.

Regarding this clonotype: One end of the junction fails to match germline, which may point to a read error. This chain joins TRBV9 and TRBJ2-7, with D possibly TRBD1 on 6 matching bases. The CDR3 consists of 13 residues. Germline CDR1 reads SGDLS; CDR2 reads YYNGEE. CDR3 DNA sequence: TGTGCCCGCAGCGTAGGGGGTAGAGGCGAGCAGTACTTC. Its translation is CARSVGGRGEQYF.

This clonotype showed up just a few times. This chain links TRBV12-3 or TRBV12-4 with TRBJ2-2; 9 bases match TRBD1. CDR3 length: 16 amino acids. V lost 3 bases, J lost 0 bases, and 2 bases stayed unmatched. Here the CDR3 DNA reads TGTGCCAGCAGTTTGGGGACAGGGACGAACACCGGGGAGCTGTTTTTT. Residues: CASSLGTGTNTGELFF.

The chain carries TRBV5-1 and TRBJ2-6, with 7 bases lining up with TRBD2. With V trimmed by 4 bases and J by 2 bases, 3 bases remained unmatched. Germline V gene sequence: CDR1 SGHRS, CDR2 YFSETQ. The CDR3 has 15 residues. This chain's CDR3 is CASSGTSAGANVLTF. The CDR3 DNA sequence: TGCGCCAGCAGCGGAACTAGCGCTGGGGCCAACGTCCTGACTTTC.

This clonotype occurred a few times. V is TRBV4-3 and J is TRBJ2-5; 7 bases map to TRBD2. This CDR3 has 14 amino acids. The V segment lost 0 bases and the J segment 9 bases; nucleotides outside the gene matches: 7. Germline V gene lookup returns CDR1 LGHNA and CDR2 YSLEER. The CDR3 DNA is TGCGCCAGCAGCCAAGATAATAGGGGAGGGGCCCAGTACTTC. It specifies CASSQDNRGGAQYF.

CDR3 in amino acids: CASSSGRGSNYGYTF. CDR3 bases: TGTGCCAGCAGCTCGGGGCGGGGCTCTAACTATGGCTACACCTTC. The rearrangement uses TRBV28 and TRBJ1-2; TRBD1 is a possible D gene (5 bases). The CDR3 is made up of 15 amino acids. The germline V gene has CDR1 MDHEN and CDR2 SYDVKM. With 6 bases removed from V and 0 bases from J, the gap between germline ends came to 14 bases.

The chain employs TRBV7-2 and TRBJ2-5; TRBD2 is a possible D gene (6 bases). With 5 bases removed from V and 10 bases from J, the gap between germline ends came to 20 bases. Germline loops: CDR1 SGHTA, CDR2 FQGNSA. There are 14 residues in the CDR3. The CDR3 region is CASSQEGGPTHQYF. The CDR3 coding sequence is TGTGCCAGCAGCCAGGAGGGTGGACCCACGCACCAGTACTTC.

The table lists this clonotype with many counts. The rearrangement links TRBV25-1 to TRBJ1-5, with D possibly being TRBD1 (6 bases). Deletions cut 4 bases from V and 4 bases from J, with 8 bases between. This CDR3 is built from 13 residues. Germline assignment: CDR1 MGHDK and CDR2 SYGVNS. The chain's CDR3 is CASSATGNQPQHF. Here the CDR3 DNA reads TGTGCCAGCAGTGCCACAGGGAATCAGCCCCAGCATTTT.

This chain uses TRBV5-1 with TRBJ2-1, with 7 bases aligning to TRBD2. The CDR3 has 15 residues. After removal of 0 bases from V and 5 bases from J, the junction contained 5 bases not matched to a gene. The germline CDR1 and CDR2 sequences are SGHRS and YFSETQ. Here the CDR3 reads CASSLDGGKNNEQFF. CDR3 nucleotides: TGCGCCAGCAGCTTGGACGGGGGGAAAAACAATGAGCAGTTCTTC.

V usage is TRBV29-1 and J usage is TRBJ2-7; tentative D call: TRBD2 (6 bases). V was cut by 5 bases and J by 4 bases, with 21 bases left in between. The CDR3 contains 15 residues. Germline V gene sequence: CDR1 SQVTM, CDR2 ANQGSEA. The CDR3 protein is CSVLPGTDGGYEQYF. In DNA form, the CDR3 reads TGCAGCGTTCTCCCCGGTACGGACGGAGGGTACGAGCAGTACTTC.

For this clonotype: A much larger clone sits a single nucleotide away, making a read error possible. The V call is TRBV27, the J call TRBJ2-4; tentatively, D is TRBD1 or TRBD2 (5 bases each). V lost 6 bases and J 9 bases, leaving 18 bases between the germline ends. In germline, CDR1 is MNHEY, CDR2 SMNVEV (reference sequence). This CDR3 region has 14 residues. The CDR3 sequence: CASRPGTEGTIQYF. DNA for the CDR3: TGTGCCAGCAGGCCCGGGACCGAGGGTACCATTCAGTACTTC.

This clonotype was recorded many times. This rearrangement joins TRBV15 to TRBJ2-7; 9 positions match TRBD1. The trim removed 5 bases at V and 4 bases at J, leaving 9 bases unmatched. Germline V gives CDR1 LNHNV, CDR2 YYDKDF (reference sequence). CDR3 length: 15 residues. CDR3 nucleotides: TGTGCCACCAGCCGGAGGGCACAGGGGGCGTACGAGCAGTACTTC. As protein: CATSRRAQGAYEQYF.

This clonotype was detected only a few times. V and J are TRBV7-9 and TRBJ1-2; perhaps TRBD1 as D (6 bases). The V and J ends lost 2 bases and 8 bases respectively, with 12 bases between them. This CDR3 is built from 13 residues. Germline V gene data show CDR1 as SEHNR and CDR2 as FQNEAQ (reference sequence). CDR3 DNA: TGTGCCAGCAGCTTAATCACAGGGTGGGGCTACACCTTC. This sequence encodes CASSLITGWGYTF.

Turning to this clonotype: The junction and the germline gene differ at one end; a read error may be behind it. V gene TRBV5-1 combines with J gene TRBJ2-2; unclear D gene. CDR1 is SGHRS, CDR2 YFSETQ, per germline. This CDR3 is built from 13 residues. The CDR3: CACSLVPGGELFF. Here the CDR3 DNA reads TGCGCCTGCAGCTTGGTTCCAGGCGGGGAGCTGTTTTTT.

This clonotype was seen repeatedly, ten times or more. The gene calls are TRBV3-1 and TRBJ1-3, with D maybe TRBD1 (5 bases). This CDR3 comprises 15 residues. The V and J ends lost 6 bases and 0 bases respectively, with 12 bases between them. Germline-derived CDR1 and CDR2 are LGHDT and YNNKEL (reference sequence). CDR3 region: CASSKAQGSGNTIYF. The CDR3 DNA reads TGTGCCAGCAGTAAGGCCCAGGGCTCTGGAAACACCATATATTTT.

The chain recombines TRBV9 with TRBJ2-1; D not certain. This CDR3 is built from 15 residues. V shed 0 bases and J shed 0 bases, with 7 bases lying between them. Looked up from germline, CDR1 is SGDLS and CDR2 is YYNGEE. For the CDR3, the DNA is TGTGCCAGCAGCGTAGACACCAGCTCCTACAATGAGCAGTTCTTC. Its translation: CASSVDTSSYNEQFF. Full variable domain (missing parts from reference TRBV9 and TRBJ2-1): DSGVTQTPKHLITATGQRVTLRCSPRSGDLSVYWYQQSLDQGLQFLIQYYNGEERAKGNILERFSAQQFPDLHSELNLSSLELGDSALYFCASSVDTSSYNEQFFGPGTRLTVL.

This chain joins TRBV5-1 and TRBJ2-1; D may correspond to TRBD1 or TRBD2 (5 bases each). Germline values: CDR1 SGHRS, CDR2 YFSETQ. This CDR3 is built from 12 residues. V was cut by 3 bases and J by 7 bases, with 8 bases left in between. DNA of the CDR3: TGCGCCAGCAGCTCCGGGGCGAATGAGCAGTTCTTC. Its translation is CASSSGANEQFF.

This clonotype was picked up a small number of times. The genes are TRBV5-1 and TRBJ2-5, with D hard to call. Trimming cost V 0 bases and J 0 bases, with 9 bases left between them. The CDR3 has 15 amino acids. CDR1 is SGHRS and CDR2 is YFSETQ in the germline V gene. In nucleotides, the CDR3 is TGCGCCAGCAGCTTGGAAGGGTTCAACCAAGAGACCCAGTACTTC. Its translation is CASSLEGFNQETQYF.